This T cell receptor beta chain was identified in a study of cytomegalovirus exposure and HLA in healthy donors. Points from the study as a whole: A previous analysis found most TCR beta V segments productive roughly 90% or roughly 30% of the time.

For this clone: What it recognizes is unknown.

13 Jbeta primers and 60 Vbeta primers were used for the PCR. Sequenced by immunoSEQ multiplex PCR; TCRdb stores in-frame clones only, minus some. The sample includes hundreds of thousands of clones, more than 75% of them seen just once. V shed 2 bases and J shed 4 bases, with 11 bases lying between them. CDR1 is SGHTA, CDR2 FQGNSA, per germline. This CDR3 contains 14 residues. This chain links TRBV7-2 with TRBJ1-2, with no clear D. Sequenced input: PBMCs. This clonotype originated in a girl aged 2-10 years in good health and CMV-seronegative. As DNA, the CDR3 is TGTGCCAGCAGCTTAATCACGTACACCTATGGCTACACCTTC. It translates to CASSLITYTYGYTF.